This T cell receptor beta chain was sequenced during a study of molecular identifiers for immune sequencing clone quantification. Germline V gene sequence: CDR1 LNHNV, CDR2 YYDKDF (reference sequence). The V gene lost 3 bases and the J gene lost 4 bases, with 12 bases spanning the gap. This CDR3 comprises 14 residues. TCRdb independently ran MiXCR on the PCR reads; one entry per CDR3 protein. Of about 510,000 distinct CDR3 sequences in the sample, roughly 23% are singletons; the top ten hold about 0.78%. Sequenced sample: naive CD8+ T cells from blood, with Jurkat cell RNA spiked in. This sample's subset: FACS-sorted CD8+CD4-CCR7+CD45RA+ naive T cells. This clonotype was obtained from a human donor in good health. Some libraries in this study had Jurkat cell RNA spiked in. The chain joins TRBV15 to TRBJ1-1; D not certain. CDR3 region: CATSSLQETTEAFF. As DNA, the CDR3 is TGTGCCACCAGCAGCTTACAAGAAACCACTGAAGCTTTCTTT.